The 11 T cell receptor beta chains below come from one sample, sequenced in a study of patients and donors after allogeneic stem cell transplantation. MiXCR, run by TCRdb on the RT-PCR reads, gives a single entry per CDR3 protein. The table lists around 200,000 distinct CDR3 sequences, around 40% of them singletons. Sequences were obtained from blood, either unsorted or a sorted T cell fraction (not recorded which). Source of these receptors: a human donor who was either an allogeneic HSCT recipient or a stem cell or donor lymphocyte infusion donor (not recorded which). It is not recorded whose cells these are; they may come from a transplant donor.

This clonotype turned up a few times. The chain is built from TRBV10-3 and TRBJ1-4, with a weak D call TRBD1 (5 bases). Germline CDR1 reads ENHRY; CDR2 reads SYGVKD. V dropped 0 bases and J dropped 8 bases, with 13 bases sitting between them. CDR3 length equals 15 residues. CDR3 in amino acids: CAISESQGKGEKLFF. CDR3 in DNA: TGTGCCATCAGTGAGTCCCAGGGAAAAGGCGAAAAACTGTTTTTT.

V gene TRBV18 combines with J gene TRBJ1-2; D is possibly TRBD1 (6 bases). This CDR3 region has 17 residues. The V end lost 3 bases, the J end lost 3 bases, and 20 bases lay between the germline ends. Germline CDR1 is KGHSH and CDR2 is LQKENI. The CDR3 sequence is CASSPGQTTANDYGYTF. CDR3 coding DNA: TGTGCCAGCTCACCTGGACAGACAACCGCCAACGACTATGGCTACACCTTC.

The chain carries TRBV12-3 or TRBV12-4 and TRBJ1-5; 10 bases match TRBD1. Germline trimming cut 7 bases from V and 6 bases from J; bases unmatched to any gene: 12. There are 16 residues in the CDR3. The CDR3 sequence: CASTTTRDRGGQPQHF. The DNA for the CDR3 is TGTGCCAGCACCACTACACGGGACAGGGGCGGTCAGCCCCAGCATTTT.

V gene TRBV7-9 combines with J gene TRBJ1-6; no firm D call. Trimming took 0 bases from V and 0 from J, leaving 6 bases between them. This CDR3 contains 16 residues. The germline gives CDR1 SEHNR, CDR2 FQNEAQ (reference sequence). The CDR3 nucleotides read TGTGCCAGCAGCTTAGCCAGGAGCTCCTATAATTCACCCCTCCACTTT. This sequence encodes CASSLARSSYNSPLHF.

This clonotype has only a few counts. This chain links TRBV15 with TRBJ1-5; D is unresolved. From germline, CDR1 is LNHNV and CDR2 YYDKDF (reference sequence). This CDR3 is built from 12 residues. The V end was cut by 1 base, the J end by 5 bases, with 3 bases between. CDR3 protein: CATSRGDQPQHF. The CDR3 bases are TGTGCCACCAGCAGAGGTGATCAGCCCCAGCATTTT.

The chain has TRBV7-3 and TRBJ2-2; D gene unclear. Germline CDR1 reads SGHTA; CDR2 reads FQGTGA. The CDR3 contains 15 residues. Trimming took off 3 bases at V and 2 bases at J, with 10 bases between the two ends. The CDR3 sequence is CASSLGITNTGELFF. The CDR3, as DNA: TGTGCCAGCAGCTTGGGGATTACTAACACCGGGGAGCTGTTTTTT.

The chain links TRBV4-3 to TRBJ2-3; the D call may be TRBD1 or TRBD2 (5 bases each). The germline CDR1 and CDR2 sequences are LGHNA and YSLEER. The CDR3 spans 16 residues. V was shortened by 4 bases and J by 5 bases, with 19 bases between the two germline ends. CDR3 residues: CASSRHGTATGDTQYF. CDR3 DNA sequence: TGCGCCAGCAGCCGGCACGGGACCGCTACGGGAGATACGCAGTATTTT.

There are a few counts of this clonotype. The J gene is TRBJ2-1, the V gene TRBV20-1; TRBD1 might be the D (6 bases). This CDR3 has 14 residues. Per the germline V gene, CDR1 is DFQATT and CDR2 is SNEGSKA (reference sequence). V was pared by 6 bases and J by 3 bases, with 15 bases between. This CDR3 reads CSASRGGLYNEQFF. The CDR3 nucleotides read TGCAGTGCCTCTCGAGGGGGTCTCTACAATGAGCAGTTCTTC.

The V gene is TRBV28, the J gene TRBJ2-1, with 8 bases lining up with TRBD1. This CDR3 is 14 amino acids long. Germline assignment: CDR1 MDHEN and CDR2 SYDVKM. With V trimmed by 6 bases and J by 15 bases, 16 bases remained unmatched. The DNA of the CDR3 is TGTGCCAGCAGAGAACCGGGACAGGTCGTTACTCCGTTCTTC. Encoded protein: CASREPGQVVTPFF.

The CDR3 region has the DNA TGTGCCAGCAGTCGTGGGACAGGGAAGGGAGCTTTCTTT. Translated, it gives CASSRGTGKGAFF. The chain recombines TRBV12-3 or TRBV12-4 with TRBJ1-1; 9 bases map to TRBD1. This CDR3 region has 13 residues. J gave up 10 bases and V 5 bases, and 8 bases lay outside the gene matches.

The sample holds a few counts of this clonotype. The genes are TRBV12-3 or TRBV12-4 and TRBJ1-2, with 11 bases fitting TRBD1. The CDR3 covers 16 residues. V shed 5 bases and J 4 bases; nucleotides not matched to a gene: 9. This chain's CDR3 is CASSRRTGGPLYGYTF. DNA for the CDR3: TGTGCCAGCAGTCGAAGGACAGGGGGCCCCCTCTATGGCTACACCTTC.